This record covers a single T cell receptor beta chain. Its antigen is as yet unknown. Every donor was a healthy person donating bone marrow. This sample is part of a study of cytomegalovirus exposure and HLA in healthy donors. Study-wide context: Around 80 million unique TCRs from HLA-typed donors were held in an early data release. Assignment to the Caucasian-associated ancestry cluster applied to 81% of the approximately 400 genotyped donors.

V was trimmed by 5 bases and J by 7 bases, leaving 14 bases between them. The V gene's germline CDR1 is SGHTA and CDR2 FQGNSA. The CDR3 is made up of 13 amino acids. General study results and limits: Immune exposure data for these donors was limited to CMV serostatus.

Researchers ran the PCR with 60 Vbeta and 13 Jbeta primers. Some clones are missing from TCRdb's copy, which holds only in-frame ones; the method was immunoSEQ multiplex PCR. The sample shows some 200,000 clones, just over 75% of them seen only once. This chain joins TRBV7-2 and TRBJ1-1; D is ambiguous. The receptor's source is a woman between 55 and 75 years old in good health and CMV-seropositive. Sequencing was done on a sample of PBMCs. The CDR3 sequence is CASSQSGFVEAFF. As DNA, the CDR3 is TGTGCCAGCAGCCAAAGCGGGTTTGTTGAAGCTTTCTTT.